Sequencing of this TCR beta chain was carried out in a study of CD8 T cells in ankylosing spondylitis. Study results and caveats: Among TCR beta sequences, a motif of under ten highly homologous variants appeared characteristic of ankylosing spondylitis blood. Peripheral blood held disease-linked clones only at relatively low frequency, and these were CD8+. Within matched ankylosing spondylitis synovial fluid, disease-linked clones were reportedly significantly enriched.

As for this clonotype: Antigen unknown.

Generation of TCR beta libraries employed quantitative 5'-RACE incorporating molecular barcodes. A single record per CDR3 protein comes from TCRdb applying MiXCR to the 5' RACE reads. This table holds approximately 440,000 distinct CDR3 sequences, roughly 18% found once. The CDR3 contains 13 residues. Germline V lookup: CDR1 SGHTA, CDR2 FQGNSA. V lost 3 bases and J 10 bases, leaving 10 bases between the germline ends. This receptor was obtained from a male donor with ankylosing spondylitis. The rearrangement joins TRBV7-2 to TRBJ1-6, with no clear D. The sequencing input was blood, either unsorted or a sorted T cell fraction (not recorded which). The CDR3 is CASSFQLASPLHF. CDR3 nucleotide sequence: TGTGCCAGCAGCTTTCAACTCGCCTCACCCCTCCACTTT.